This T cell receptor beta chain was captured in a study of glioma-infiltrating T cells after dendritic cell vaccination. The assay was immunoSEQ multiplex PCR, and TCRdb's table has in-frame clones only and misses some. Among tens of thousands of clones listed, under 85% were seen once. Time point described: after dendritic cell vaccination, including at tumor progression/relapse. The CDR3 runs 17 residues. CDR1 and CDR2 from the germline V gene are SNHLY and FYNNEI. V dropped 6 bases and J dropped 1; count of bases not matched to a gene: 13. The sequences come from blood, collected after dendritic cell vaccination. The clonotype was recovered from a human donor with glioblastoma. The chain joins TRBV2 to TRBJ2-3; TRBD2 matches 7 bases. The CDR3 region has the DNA TGTGCCAGCAGAGCGGGACTCCTGCTCGAAGGCACAGATACGCAGTATTTT. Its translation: CASRAGLLLEGTDTQYF.